What follows are 5 T cell receptor beta chains derived from one specimen sequenced in a study of cytomegalovirus exposure and HLA in healthy donors. The PCR made use of 60 Vbeta and 13 Jbeta primers. TCRdb's table, derived via immunoSEQ multiplex PCR, lists solely in-frame clones and lacks some. The sample yields about 200,000 clones, 70% to 80% seen once. The sequenced sample was PBMCs. The receptors come from a male donor in good health and CMV-seronegative.

V and J are TRBV10-1 and TRBJ2-1; TRBD2 matches 8 bases. The CDR3 runs 14 residues. The V gene end was trimmed by 6 bases and the J gene end by 8 bases; junction bases not matched to a gene: 9. Germline V gene sequence: CDR1 WNHNN, CDR2 SYGVQD (reference sequence). This CDR3 reads CASSPSAGADEQFF. The CDR3 DNA follows: TGCGCCAGCAGCCCCTCAGCGGGAGCAGATGAGCAGTTCTTC.

The chain uses TRBV29-1 and TRBJ1-2, with D uncertain. The germline V gene encodes CDR1 SQVTM and CDR2 ANQGSEA. The CDR3 is made up of 11 amino acids. V was cut by 3 bases and J by 3 bases, with 5 bases left in between. Written as DNA, the CDR3 is TGCAGCGTTGACGGGGACTATGGCTACACCTTC. Its translation: CSVDGDYGYTF. The entire variable domain, with the rest obtained from reference TRBV29-1 and TRBJ1-2, is as follows: SAVISQKPSRDICQRGTSLTIQCQVDSQVTMMFWYRQQPGQSLTLIATANQGSEATYESGFVIDKFPISRPNLTFSTLTVSNMSPEDSSIYLCSVDGDYGYTFGSGTRLTVV.

The J gene is TRBJ2-1, the V gene TRBV5-1; 9 nucleotides align to TRBD2. The CDR3 covers 17 residues. J gave up 6 bases and V 4 bases, and 14 bases lay outside the gene matches. CDR1 SGHRS and CDR2 YFSETQ come from the germline V gene. The CDR3 is CASSLGGGLAGSNEQFF. The CDR3, as DNA: TGCGCCAGCAGCCTTGGGGGAGGGCTAGCGGGATCCAATGAGCAGTTCTTC.

This chain uses TRBV13 with TRBJ1-1; perhaps TRBD1 as D (5 bases). The CDR3 totals 15 residues. The germline V and J ends were trimmed by 0 bases and 2 bases, with 10 bases remaining between them. Germline CDR1 PRHDT, CDR2 FYEKMQ (reference sequence). The CDR3 is CASSLGEGKNTEAFF. In DNA form, the CDR3 reads TGTGCCAGCAGCTTAGGGGAGGGGAAAAACACTGAAGCTTTCTTT.

This clone was observed a single time. The J gene is TRBJ2-7, the V gene TRBV28, with 8 bases aligning to TRBD2. Per the germline V gene, CDR1 is MDHEN and CDR2 is SYDVKM. After removal of 7 bases from V and 6 bases from J, the junction contained 11 bases not matched to a gene. The CDR3 consists of 14 residues. The CDR3 coding sequence is TGTGCCAGCAAAGCGGGAGTCCCCCTCGGCGAGCAGTACTTC. Translation gives CASKAGVPLGEQYF.